The 29 T cell receptor beta chains presented below share a single source sample, sequenced in a study of OX40 agonist ivuxolimab in advanced cancers. TCRdb keeps only in-frame clones here, not all; method: immunoSEQ multiplex PCR. The profile shows about 82,000 clones, 85% to 90% of them singletons. Specimen: CD4+ or CD8+ T cells sorted from blood, collected in a trial of the OX40 agonist ivuxolimab. Every receptor here comes from an adult with an advanced solid tumor such as melanoma, head and neck, liver or kidney cancer.

The V and J genes are TRBV4-2 and TRBJ1-5; no firm D call. The V gene's germline CDR1 is LGHNA and CDR2 YNFKEQ. The CDR3 is made up of 15 amino acids. V was cut by 2 bases and J by 2 bases, with 10 bases left in between. Here the CDR3 reads CASSQSRVGNQPQHF. CDR3 coding DNA: TGTGCCAGCAGCCAATCTCGAGTTGGCAATCAGCCCCAGCATTTT.

This chain connects TRBV5-1 to TRBJ2-1, with 11 positions matching TRBD2. V shed 3 bases, J shed 4 bases, and the junction held 0 bases outside the gene matches. Germline CDR1 is SGHRS and CDR2 is YFSETQ. The CDR3 is 14 residues long. The CDR3 protein is CASSSSGRYNEQFF. The CDR3 DNA is TGCGCCAGCAGCTCTAGCGGGAGGTACAATGAGCAGTTCTTC.

The gene calls are TRBV4-2 and TRBJ2-7, with TRBD2 as a possible D gene (6 bases). The length of the CDR3 is 16 residues. The germline CDR1 and CDR2 sequences are LGHNA and YNFKEQ. The V end lost 1 base, the J end lost 0 bases, and 13 bases lay between the germline ends. CDR3 residues: CASSQGASARSYEQYF. Written as DNA, the CDR3 is TGTGCCAGCAGCCAAGGAGCTAGCGCCCGCTCCTACGAGCAGTACTTC.

The chain couples TRBV28 to TRBJ1-5; D uncertain. This CDR3 region has 15 residues. The V end was cut by 8 bases, the J end by 2 bases, with 16 bases between. Germline CDR1 reads MDHEN; CDR2 reads SYDVKM. CDR3 in DNA: TGTGCCAGCCTTGCCGGGGTTCGGGGCAATCAGCCCCAGCATTTT. Its protein is CASLAGVRGNQPQHF.

In nucleotides, the CDR3 is TGTGCAACTCAAGGGGGAAGCTCCTACAATGAGCAGTTCTTC. Amino acids: CATQGGSSYNEQFF. The chain couples TRBV2 to TRBJ2-1, with D perhaps matching TRBD1 (6 bases). This CDR3 is 14 amino acids long. Germline values: CDR1 SNHLY, CDR2 FYNNEI.

Only a few counts were recorded for this clone. The rearrangement joins TRBV21-1 to TRBJ1-1; TRBD1, as called in the table, went unchecked against the DNA. TRBV21-1 is flagged as a pseudogene. The CDR3 has 13 residues. The CDR3 DNA is TGTGCCAGCAGCGCAATACAGGGGGCCCAGGCTTTCTTT. Translation: CASSAIQGAQAFF.

This clone was recorded only once. This rearrangement joins TRBV4-2 to TRBJ1-2; D is ambiguous. With 1 base removed from V and 8 bases from J, the gap between germline ends came to 17 bases. Germline V gene lookup returns CDR1 LGHNA and CDR2 YNFKEQ. This CDR3 is 15 amino acids long. CDR3 coding DNA: TGTGCCAGCAGCCAAGGGGTTTCGGACCACCTGGGCTACACCTTC. The encoded protein is CASSQGVSDHLGYTF.

The V call is TRBV7-9, the J call TRBJ2-1, with D possibly being TRBD2 (6 bases). This CDR3 spans 17 amino acids. V gave up 7 bases and J gave up 4 bases, with 23 bases separating them. Germline assignment: CDR1 SEHNR and CDR2 FQNEAQ (reference sequence). The CDR3 here is CASKTPPRTGVYNEQFF. The CDR3 DNA sequence: TGTGCCAGCAAGACTCCCCCCCGCACGGGGGTTTACAATGAGCAGTTCTTC. Variable domain in full (rest from reference TRBV7-9 and TRBJ2-1): DTGVSQNPRHKITKRGQNVTFRCDPISEHNRLYWYRQTLGQGPEFLTYFQNEAQLEKSRLLSDRFSAERPKGSFSTLEIQRTEQGDSAMYLCASKTPPRTGVYNEQFFGPGTRLTVL.

The chain couples TRBV28 to TRBJ2-3, with TRBD1 as a possible D gene (5 bases). Between the trimmed V and J ends, which lost 7 bases and 2 bases, there was a span of 13 bases. This CDR3 comprises 14 residues. Per germline, CDR1 MDHEN and CDR2 SYDVKM. The CDR3 is CASTKGNPTDTQYF. The CDR3 DNA reads TGTGCCAGCACCAAGGGGAATCCCACAGATACGCAGTATTTT.

The chain uses TRBV4-3 and TRBJ2-1; 7 nucleotides align to TRBD1. The CDR3 has 16 residues. The V and J ends lost 1 base and 0 bases, in that order; junction bases with no gene match: 3. Germline V lookup: CDR1 LGHNA, CDR2 YSLEER. CDR3 amino acids: CASSQGSGGSYNEQFF. CDR3 coding DNA: TGCGCCAGCAGCCAAGGGTCAGGGGGCTCCTACAATGAGCAGTTCTTC.

The V call is TRBV5-1, the J call TRBJ2-1; D not resolved. Germline loops: CDR1 SGHRS, CDR2 YFSETQ. With 2 bases removed from V and 7 bases from J, the gap between germline ends came to 13 bases. The CDR3 loop spans 14 amino acids. The CDR3 DNA is TGCGCCAGCAGCTTCGAACCGGCAGAAAATGAGCAGTTCTTC. Encoded protein: CASSFEPAENEQFF. The full variable domain, its missing parts supplied by reference TRBV5-1 and TRBJ2-1, is KAGVTQTPRYLIKTRGQQVTLSCSPISGHRSVSWYQQTPGQGLQFLFEYFSETQRNKGNFPGRFSGRQFSNSRSEMNVSTLELGDSALYLCASSFEPAENEQFFGPGTRLTVL.

This chain uses TRBV19 with TRBJ1-5; 10 bases are a match to TRBD1. The CDR3 has 14 residues. V shed 8 bases, J shed 2 bases, and the junction held 3 bases outside the gene matches. Germline CDR1 LNHDA, CDR2 SQIVND (reference sequence). CDR3 loop: CASSGTGGNQPQHF. The DNA for the CDR3 is TGTGCCAGTTCCGGGACAGGGGGCAATCAGCCCCAGCATTTT.

The J gene is TRBJ2-1, the V gene TRBV7-2; the D gene is possibly TRBD1 (6 bases). The CDR3 runs to 15 residues. V was pared by 5 bases and J by 7 bases, with 18 bases between. Germline CDR1 is SGHTA and CDR2 is FQGNSA. The CDR3 reads CASSPVRGTWNEQFF. Written as DNA, the CDR3 is TGTGCCAGCAGCCCGGTCAGGGGCACGTGGAATGAGCAGTTCTTC.

The chain is built from TRBV11-2 and TRBJ2-7; the D gene is possibly TRBD2 (5 bases). The CDR3 extends over 15 amino acids. Germline-derived CDR1 and CDR2 are SGHAT and FQNNGV. V was trimmed by 4 bases and J by 0 bases, leaving 13 bases between them. CDR3 sequence reads: CASSYTGSSSYEQYF. The CDR3 bases are TGTGCCAGCAGCTACACGGGATCGAGCTCCTACGAGCAGTACTTC.

This chain uses TRBV4-3 with TRBJ2-2, with D tentatively TRBD1 or TRBD2 (5 bases each). Deletions cut 4 bases from V and 7 bases from J, with 19 bases between. Germline V gene data show CDR1 as LGHNA and CDR2 as YSLEER. This CDR3 has 16 residues. In DNA form, the CDR3 reads TGCGCCAGCAGCCCTAGGTTTTCCGGGGCACACGGGGAGCTGTTTTTT. Encoded protein: CASSPRFSGAHGELFF.

The CDR3 DNA is TGTGCCACCAGCAGAGTTTCTGGAAACACCATATATTTT. Residues: CATSRVSGNTIYF. The V call is TRBV15, the J call TRBJ1-3; D unclear. Between the trimmed V and J ends, which lost 1 base and 1 base, there was a span of 2 bases. The CDR3 has 13 residues. Germline values: CDR1 LNHNV, CDR2 YYDKDF (reference sequence).

The chain carries TRBV5-4 and TRBJ1-4; 7 bases line up with TRBD1. V lost 4 bases, J lost 5 bases, and 8 bases stayed unmatched. The CDR3 extends over 15 amino acids. In germline, CDR1 is SGHNT, CDR2 YYREEE (reference sequence). CDR3 bases: TGTGCCAGCAGCGACCGGACAGGAAAAAATGAAAAACTGTTTTTT. As protein: CASSDRTGKNEKLFF.

This clone was found once. The gene calls are TRBV28 and TRBJ2-7; 7 nucleotides match TRBD1. Germline CDR1 MDHEN, CDR2 SYDVKM. The V gene end was trimmed by 8 bases and the J gene end by 6 bases; junction bases not matched to a gene: 10. This CDR3 spans 13 amino acids. The CDR3 coding sequence is TGTGCCAGCGTACGGGACAGAGGCTTCGAGCAGTACTTC. This gives the protein CASVRDRGFEQYF.

The chain recombines TRBV23-1 with TRBJ2-2; 8 bases match TRBD1. TRBV23-1 is filed as an ORF, its function uncertain. J gave up 2 bases and V 4 bases, and 9 bases lay outside the gene matches. This CDR3 comprises 17 residues. Here the CDR3 reads CASSPKIQGANTGELFF. Written as DNA, the CDR3 is TGCGCCAGCAGTCCGAAAATTCAGGGGGCTAACACCGGGGAGCTGTTTTTT.

The chain employs TRBV18 and TRBJ1-3, with D possibly matching TRBD1 (6 bases). CDR1 KGHSH and CDR2 LQKENI come from the germline V gene. Trimming shortened V by 6 bases and J by 0 bases, and 9 bases separated the two germline ends. The CDR3 spans 14 residues. The CDR3 sequence: CASSTGLSGNTIYF. The CDR3 bases are TGTGCCAGCTCCACAGGGCTCTCTGGAAACACCATATATTTT.

The chain has TRBV19 and TRBJ2-2; D may be TRBD2 (5 bases). CDR1 and CDR2 from the germline V gene are LNHDA and SQIVND (reference sequence). V lost 1 base and J 6 bases, leaving 9 bases between the germline ends. The CDR3 extends over 14 amino acids. The CDR3: CASSIAGGSGELFF. The CDR3 DNA sequence: TGTGCCAGTAGTATAGCCGGCGGGTCCGGGGAGCTGTTTTTT.

V and J are TRBV7-2 and TRBJ1-1; D is undetermined. Germline CDR1 reads SGHTA; CDR2 reads FQGNSA. V was shortened by 1 base and J by 11 bases, with 17 bases between the two germline ends. This CDR3 is 14 amino acids long. CDR3 nucleotide sequence: TGTGCCAGCAGCTTAGAGATGGGAAACCGACTGGCTTTCTTT. This translates into CASSLEMGNRLAFF.

The CDR3 here is CASSQGLAGATNTGELFF. As DNA, the CDR3 is TGCGCCAGCAGCCAAGGACTAGCGGGAGCGACAAACACCGGGGAGCTGTTTTTT. This chain joins TRBV4-3 and TRBJ2-2, with 12 positions matching TRBD2. CDR3 length: 18 amino acids. Germline V gives CDR1 LGHNA, CDR2 YSLEER. V shed 1 base, J shed 2 bases, and the junction held 5 bases outside the gene matches.

The genes are TRBV5-6 and TRBJ2-7; weak D call: TRBD2 (5 bases). The CDR3 consists of 14 residues. Trimming left V 2 bases short and J 2 bases short, with 11 bases between. CDR1 and CDR2 from the germline V gene are SGHDT and YYEEEE. CDR3 DNA: TGTGCCAGCAGCTTTTTAGCGAAAACCTACGAGCAGTACTTC. Protein: CASSFLAKTYEQYF.

The sample holds one count of this clone. The chain employs TRBV6-5 and TRBJ1-1; 9 bases line up with TRBD1. The length of the CDR3 is 15 residues. The J segment lost 5 bases and the V segment lost 7 bases, leaving 11 bases of the junction unmatched. Germline values: CDR1 MNHEY, CDR2 SVGAGI. This CDR3 is CASTKGDRAGTEAFF. The CDR3 region has the DNA TGTGCCAGCACCAAAGGGGACAGGGCGGGGACTGAAGCTTTCTTT.

The chain joins TRBV28 to TRBJ2-1; a weak D match, TRBD1 (5 bases). V lost 3 bases and J lost 4, with 10 bases in between. There are 14 residues in the CDR3. The V gene's germline CDR1 is MDHEN and CDR2 SYDVKM. As DNA, the CDR3 is TGTGCCAGCAGTTTTGGACAAACTTACAATGAGCAGTTCTTC. As protein: CASSFGQTYNEQFF.

V and J are TRBV30 and TRBJ2-5; TRBD2 might be the D (5 bases). Deletions cut 0 bases from V and 4 bases from J, with 21 bases between. The CDR3 contains 17 residues. The germline gives CDR1 GTSNPN, CDR2 SVGIG (reference sequence). The CDR3 loop reads CAWSVRGGGRVGETQYF. The CDR3 DNA sequence: TGTGCCTGGAGTGTACGTGGAGGAGGTAGGGTCGGAGAGACCCAGTACTTC.

The rearrangement joins TRBV19 to TRBJ2-5, with D possibly being TRBD1 (5 bases). Germline CDR1 reads LNHDA; CDR2 reads SQIVND (reference sequence). The CDR3 covers 13 residues. The V and J ends lost 6 bases and 5 bases respectively, with 13 bases between them. The CDR3 is CASRSRGDETQYF. CDR3 nucleotides: TGTGCCAGTAGAAGTAGGGGTGACGAGACCCAGTACTTC.

The genes are TRBV19 and TRBJ2-1; 7 nucleotides line up with TRBD2. The CDR3 is 14 residues long. CDR1 is LNHDA and CDR2 is SQIVND in the germline V gene (reference sequence). The V segment lost 8 bases and the J segment 7 bases; nucleotides outside the gene matches: 11. CDR3 amino acids: CASSLAVYLNEQFF. In nucleotides, the CDR3 is TGTGCCAGTTCTCTAGCGGTCTATTTGAATGAGCAGTTCTTC.